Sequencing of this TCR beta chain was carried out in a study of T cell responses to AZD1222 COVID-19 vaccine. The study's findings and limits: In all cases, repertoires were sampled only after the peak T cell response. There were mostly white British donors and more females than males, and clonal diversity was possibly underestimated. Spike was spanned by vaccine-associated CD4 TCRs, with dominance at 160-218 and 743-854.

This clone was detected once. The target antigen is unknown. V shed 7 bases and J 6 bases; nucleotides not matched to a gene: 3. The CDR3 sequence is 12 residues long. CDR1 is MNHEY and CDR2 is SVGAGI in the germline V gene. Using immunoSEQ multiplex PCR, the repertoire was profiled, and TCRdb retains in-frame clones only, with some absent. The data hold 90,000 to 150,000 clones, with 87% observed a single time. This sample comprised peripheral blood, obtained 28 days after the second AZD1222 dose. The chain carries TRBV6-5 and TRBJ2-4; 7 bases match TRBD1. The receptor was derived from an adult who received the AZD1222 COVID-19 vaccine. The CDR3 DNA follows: TGTGCCAGCACCGGGACAGCAAACATTCAGTACTTC. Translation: CASTGTANIQYF.